This TCR beta chain appears in the sequencing data of a study of CD8+CD57+ T cells in acquired aplastic anemia. The CDR3 is 14 amino acids. V was shortened by 7 bases and J by 0 bases, with 13 bases between the two germline ends. The germline CDR1 and CDR2 sequences are SEHNR and FQNEAQ (reference sequence). Individuals selected for sequencing had exhibited CD8+CD57+ cell expansion on flow cytometry. Using genomic DNA as the template, TCR beta VDJ and CDR3 profiling was carried out. One entry per CDR3 protein, called by TCRdb with MiXCR from the reads. Of about 160,000 distinct CDR3 sequences in the sample, 71% were seen once.

The V and J genes are TRBV7-9 and TRBJ2-7; D is perhaps TRBD2 (5 bases). This receptor was identified in a human donor with aplastic anemia. Sequenced material: sorted CD4+, CD8+, or CD8+CD57+ T cells (not recorded which) from PBMCs. In nucleotides, the CDR3 is TGTGCCAGCATCCCCGGGATGGGCTCCTACGAGCAGTACTTC. Translation: CASIPGMGSYEQYF.